These T cell receptor beta chains were read from a single sample in a study of cytomegalovirus exposure and HLA in healthy donors. Using immunoSEQ multiplex PCR, the repertoire was profiled, and TCRdb retains in-frame clones only, with some absent. The sample includes under 200,000 clones, 55% to 70% seen only once; the top ten take about 2.9%. Sequencing was carried out using PBMCs. These receptors were taken from a woman aged 40 to 50 in good health and CMV-seropositive. Each CDR3 is given with its conserved first and last residue. D genes are given only for firm matches. Rows give clone size only sometimes, using once, few, many, or a class for an expanded clone.

>TRBD1|TRBV5-1|TRBJ2-3|NA
TGCGCCAGCAGCACGAGACAGGGTATCGAGACGCAGTATTTT
CASSTRQGIETQYF
>NA|TRBV4-1|TRBJ1-1|NA
TGCGCCAGCAGCCAAGTGGGCGGGGACGACACTGAAGCTTTCTTT
CASSQVGGDDTEAFF
>TRBD1|TRBV7-9|TRBJ1-2|NA
TGTGCCAGCAGCTTATCCCAGGGGGGTAGTGGCTACACCTTC
CASSLSQGGSGYTF
>TRBD1|TRBV5-4|TRBJ1-1|NA
TGTGCCAGCAGCGGACGACAGGGGGGGACTGAAGCTTTCTTT
CASSGRQGGTEAFF
>NA|TRBV10-1|TRBJ2-1|few
TGCGCCAGCAGTGAGAAGCTAGCAGAGGAGAGGGATGAGCAGTTCTTC
CASSEKLAEERDEQFF
>TRBD1|TRBV5-4|TRBJ2-3|NA
TGTGCCAGCAGCTTGGTGGCTAGCCAGGGGGCAGATACGCAGTATTTT
CASSLVASQGADTQYF
>NA|TRBV7-3|TRBJ2-1|NA
TGTGCCAGCAGCTTGACAGGATACAATGAGCAGTTCTTC
CASSLTGYNEQFF
>NA|TRBV27|TRBJ2-3|NA
TGTGCCAGCAGTTTAAGGGGTCAGCAGTATTTT
CASSLRGQQYF
>NA|TRBV29-1|TRBJ2-3|NA
TGCAGCGTTGACCGGGACATCAGAGTTACGCAGTATTTT
CSVDRDIRVTQYF
>TRBD2|TRBV2|TRBJ2-7|NA
TGTGCCAGTCGGGACTACTACGAGCAGTACTTC
CASRDYYEQYF
>TRBD2|TRBV28|TRBJ2-7|NA
TGTGCCAGCAGTATGCTAGCGGGTTCCTACGAGCAGTACTTC
CASSMLAGSYEQYF
>TRBD1|TRBV7-9|TRBJ1-3|NA
TGTGCCAGCAGCCGCCCGGGACAGGGAAACACCATATATTTC
CASSRPGQGNTIYF
>TRBD2|TRBV7-2|TRBJ2-5|once
TGTGCCAGCAGCTTGGGGCTCAGCGGGAGGGCCGGAGAGACCCAGTACTTC
CASSLGLSGRAGETQYF
>TRBD2|TRBV28|TRBJ2-2|NA
TGTGCCAGCAGTGGGGCGGGGGAAGGAACCGGGGAGCTGTTTTTT
CASSGAGEGTGELFF
>NA|TRBV5-1|TRBJ1-1|NA
TGCGCCAGCAGCGTTAATGACAGGACGGGCACTGAAGCTTTCTTT
CASSVNDRTGTEAFF
>TRBD2|TRBV9|TRBJ2-1|NA
TGTGCCAGCAGCTTCCGTGATACCGGACTAGCGGGAGCGATTGAGCAGTTCTTC
CASSFRDTGLAGAIEQFF
>NA|TRBV7-2|TRBJ1-4|NA
TGTGCCAGCAGCCCCACGGAGAATGAAAAACTGTTTTTT
CASSPTENEKLFF
>NA|TRBV2|TRBJ2-7|NA
TGTGCCAGCCTTTGGGCCCCTCCCGAGCAGTACTTC
CASLWAPPEQYF
>TRBD1|TRBV29-1|TRBJ2-7|NA
TGCAGCGTTGAGGACAGGTTCTCCTACGAGCAGTACTTC
CSVEDRFSYEQYF
>NA|TRBV9|TRBJ1-1|NA
TGTGCCAGCAGCGTAGAGGTCTGGGGCGCTGAAGCTTTCTTT
CASSVEVWGAEAFF
>NA|TRBV21-1|TRBJ2-3|NA
TGTGCCAGCAGCAGGTGGACTAGCCCTGATACGCAGTATTTT
CASSRWTSPDTQYF
>NA|TRBV21-1|TRBJ2-7|NA
TGTGCCAGCAGCAAAGCGGGCGGAGGTCGGCTAGCGGGAACCTACGAGCAGTACTTC
CASSKAGGGRLAGTYEQYF
>NA|TRBV7-6|TRBJ2-3|few
TGTGCCAGCAGCCCTCGCTTGGGGGGAGATACGCAGTATTTT
CASSPRLGGDTQYF